A selection of T cell receptor beta chains follows, all from one sample in a study of technical replicates of blood from a handful of donors. Sequencing used immunoSEQ multiplex PCR; TCRdb keeps in-frame clones, though not all of them. Among about 74,000 clones, roughly 90% were seen once, and the ten largest hold roughly 0.38%. The sample consisted of T cells isolated from PBMCs. These receptors came from a human donor in good health. The CDR3 runs from the conserved cysteine through the conserved F or W. Each record gives: J gene, V gene, CDR3 protein.

>TRBJ2-1|TRBV5-1
CASSPPGTSPEQFF
>TRBJ2-7|TRBV27
CASRPQQIFYEQYF
>TRBJ2-7|TRBV5-4
CASRPPRVDSYEQYF
>TRBJ1-4|TRBV18
CASSPGPGGPPHEKLFF
>TRBJ2-5|TRBV30
CAWSGGWSGAMETQYF
>TRBJ2-1|TRBV7-3
CASSLSGGSMNEQFF
>TRBJ2-5|TRBV5-4
CASSWGLAAQETQYF
>TRBJ2-5|TRBV4-3
CASSLGGGAGGWKTQYF
>TRBJ2-1|TRBV27
CASTTPGVGGDNEQFF
>TRBJ2-6|TRBV5-1
CASSLAGGGANVLTF
>TRBJ1-5|TRBV19
CASSGGKISLGEPQHF
>TRBJ1-1|TRBV18
CASSNPLGTGPLMNTEAFF
>TRBJ1-3|TRBV7-2
CASSLTWDSRGTIYF
>TRBJ1-2|TRBV28
CASSLRGNYGYTF
>TRBJ1-4|TRBV18
CASTPGGTTNEKLFF
>TRBJ1-2|TRBV5-4
CASSLGTGGYTF
>TRBJ2-5|TRBV9
CASSVHNMVAQETQYF
>TRBJ1-4|TRBV4-1
CASSPRDRRRELFF
>TRBJ1-1|TRBV7-6
CASRQGSDTEAFF
>TRBJ2-4|TRBV4-1
CASSHMGQEKNIQYF
>TRBJ1-1|TRBV2
CASRGGSGAFF
>TRBJ1-1|TRBV9
CASREWNTEAFF
>TRBJ2-7|TRBV30
CAWSPPRLPRGVDYEQYF
>TRBJ2-1|TRBV9
CASSVHGGVDEQFF